This entry is about one TCR beta chain. The sample is drawn from a study of shared clonotypes between healthy human individuals. Sequenced by immunoSEQ multiplex PCR; TCRdb stores in-frame clones only, minus some. In the table there are over a million clones, roughly 96% of which are singletons. Sequencing used naive CD4+ T cells sorted from blood. Subset of the sample: CD45RA+ positively selected. This receptor was obtained from a man between 25 and 39 years old in good health.

The CDR3 DNA reads TGTGCCAGCAGCCAATCGCCGATTGGACAAACGCCTAGCTATGGCTACACCTTC. It yields the protein CASSQSPIGQTPSYGYTF. The J gene is TRBJ1-2, the V gene TRBV16; weak D call: TRBD1 (5 bases). CDR3 size: 18 residues. With 0 bases removed from V and 4 bases from J, the gap between germline ends came to 21 bases. From germline, CDR1 is KGHSY and CDR2 FQNENV.